This T cell receptor beta chain derives from a study of T cells in Graves' hyperthyroidism and ophthalmopathy. Participants, patients aged 18 to 65, had newly diagnosed hyperthyroidism with a duration under 2 months. PBMCs came from less than 11 ml fresh peripheral blood. Germline CDR1 reads SNHLY; CDR2 reads FYNNEI. The CDR3 has 12 residues. V lost 8 bases, J lost 6 bases, and 6 bases stayed unmatched. This clonotype was detected many times. The source material, RNA transcripts, was used to amplify TCR beta CDR3 regions. HTBI primers were employed in a first-round RT-PCR of the TCR CDR3. A single record per CDR3 protein comes from TCRdb applying MiXCR to the multiplex PCR reads. This sample has around 800,000 distinct CDR3 sequences, with over 35% found just once.

This TCR was sampled from a man aged 18 to 30 with Graves' hyperthyroidism. The rearrangement uses TRBV2 and TRBJ1-2; TRBD1 matches 7 bases. The sample taken for sequencing was blood. CDR3 nucleotides: TGTGCCAGCCCGACAGGGTCCCATGGCTACACCTTC. The encoded protein is CASPTGSHGYTF.